The 18 T cell receptor beta chains below come from one sample, sequenced in a study of post-analysis software for immune sequencing data. Overall study findings and caveats: TRBV segments more frequent in patients than in controls numbered five and included TRBV5-6, TRBV5-1 and TRBV20-1.

Each TCR beta cDNA library carried unique molecular identifiers. TCRdb recomputed calls from the PCR reads with MiXCR, one row per CDR3 protein. This sample has 250,000 to 300,000 distinct CDR3 sequences, with 36% found just once. These receptors' targets are unknown. Source material: blood. These receptors came from a girl aged 5-17 years with multiple sclerosis.

V and J are TRBV2 and TRBJ2-3; D ambiguous. This CDR3 has 11 residues. V shed 11 bases and J shed 4 bases, with 10 bases lying between them. The V gene's germline CDR1 is SNHLY and CDR2 FYNNEI. The CDR3 spells CAGKSPDTQYF. CDR3 bases: TGTGCCGGAAAGAGCCCAGATACGCAGTATTTT.

The chain employs TRBV5-1 and TRBJ1-3, with D tentatively TRBD1 (5 bases). The CDR3 consists of 15 residues. Germline V gene sequence: CDR1 SGHRS, CDR2 YFSETQ. V lost 4 bases and J 1 base, leaving 12 bases between the germline ends. The CDR3 is CASSIDGASGNTIYF. Written as DNA, the CDR3 is TGCGCCAGCAGCATTGACGGGGCTTCTGGAAACACCATATATTTT.

The sample holds many counts of this clonotype. The V and J genes are TRBV7-8 and TRBJ2-3; weak D call: TRBD2 (5 bases). Germline V gene lookup returns CDR1 SGHVS and CDR2 FQNEAQ. V was shortened by 0 bases and J by 0 bases, with 7 bases between the two germline ends. The CDR3 has 15 residues. The CDR3 sequence: CASSLAGISTDTQYF. CDR3 nucleotides: TGTGCCAGCAGCTTAGCCGGGATAAGCACAGATACGCAGTATTTT.

The chain combines TRBV6-2 or TRBV6-3 with TRBJ2-1, with TRBD2 identical over 10 bases. CDR1 MNHEY and CDR2 SVGEGT come from the germline V gene. V was pared by 7 bases and J by 8 bases, with 11 bases of the junction left unmatched. The CDR3 contains 15 residues. CDR3 in amino acids: CASKTSGSRGDEQFF. Written as DNA, the CDR3 is TGTGCCAGCAAGACTAGCGGGTCCCGGGGCGATGAGCAGTTCTTC.

Turning to this clonotype: Being one base from a much bigger clone, this may be a read error. The V call is TRBV7-2, the J call TRBJ1-4; no firm D call. In germline, CDR1 is SGHTA, CDR2 FQGNSA. CDR3 length: 15 residues. The CDR3 nucleotides read TGTGCCAGCAGCTTCTTCAACAGAGCTAATGAAAAACGGTTTTTT. Its protein is CASSFFNRANEKRFF.

CDR3 bases: TGTGCCAGCAGCCAAAACGCCGGGGAGCTGTTTTTT. This translates into CASSQNAGELFF. The rearrangement links TRBV3-1 to TRBJ2-2; D is unclear. Germline loops: CDR1 LGHDT, CDR2 YNNKEL (reference sequence). The CDR3 totals 12 residues. The V end was cut by 2 bases, the J end by 6 bases, with 4 bases between.

The chain uses TRBV20-1 and TRBJ1-2; 7 nucleotides line up with TRBD1. From germline, CDR1 is DFQATT and CDR2 SNEGSKA (reference sequence). The CDR3 length is 12 residues. V trimming: 6 bases; J trimming: 2 bases; junction bases outside the gene matches: 3. CDR3 DNA sequence: TGCAGTGCGGGACAGACCAACTATGGCTACACCTTC. It is translated as CSAGQTNYGYTF.

Only a few counts were recorded for this clonotype. This may be a read error: a much more frequent sequence differs by one nucleotide. CDR3: CASSQPILAANEQYF. The CDR3 DNA reads TGTGCCAGCAGCCAACCTATACTAGCGGCCAATGAGCAGTACTTC. The chain combines TRBV4-2 with TRBJ2-7; 8 bases align to TRBD2. The V gene end was trimmed by 2 bases and the J gene end by 7 bases; junction bases not matched to a gene: 10. The germline CDR1 and CDR2 sequences are LGHNA and YNFKEQ. The CDR3 runs to 15 residues.

This clonotype showed up just once. V is TRBV5-1 and J is TRBJ2-7, with D unresolved. The better agreement between TRBJ2-5 and the DNA end casts doubt on the J call. The germline gives CDR1 SGHRS, CDR2 YFSETQ. This CDR3 is built from 14 residues. The DNA of the CDR3 is TGCGCCAGCAGCTTGGCCCCCCCTCCGGAGACCCAGTACTTC. Its protein product is CASSLAPPPETQYF.

For this clonotype: A much larger clone differs from this one at a single base, so this may be a read error. The V gene is TRBV20-1, the J gene TRBJ2-5; 12 bases are shared with TRBD2. This CDR3 has 15 residues. Germline lookup yields CDR1 DFQATT and CDR2 SNEGSKA (reference sequence). J was trimmed by 5 bases and V by 7 bases; bases with no gene match: 11. The CDR3 region has the DNA TGCAGTGGCGTTCGGACTAGCGGGACTCGGGAGACCCAGTACTTC. This encodes CSGVRTSGTRETQYF.

Turning to this clonotype: This clone may be a read error of a much larger clone one base away. The chain uses TRBV20-1 and TRBJ1-2; TRBD1 is a possible D gene (5 bases). From germline, CDR1 is DFQATT and CDR2 SNEGSKA (reference sequence). Trimming shortened V by 4 bases and J by 6 bases, and 12 bases separated the two germline ends. The CDR3 runs 12 residues. The CDR3 sequence is CSANIRGDGYTF. CDR3 DNA sequence: TGCAGTGCTAACATTCGGGGCGATGGCTACACCTTC.

The V call is TRBV7-2, the J call TRBJ2-4, with D perhaps TRBD2 (6 bases). The CDR3 totals 14 residues. V was clipped by 3 bases and J by 5 bases, with 11 bases between them. CDR1 and CDR2 (germline): SGHTA, FQGNSA. CDR3 residues: CASSFGVAENIQYF. CDR3 coding DNA: TGTGCCAGCAGCTTCGGCGTAGCGGAAAACATTCAGTACTTC.

In this sample, this clonotype turned up many times. The chain couples TRBV5-1 to TRBJ2-1; a possible D gene is TRBD2 (5 bases). The CDR3 is 15 amino acids. Germline CDR1 is SGHRS and CDR2 is YFSETQ. The V end lost 4 bases, the J end lost 8 bases, and 19 bases lay between the germline ends. The CDR3 loop is CASSPGIRRPHEQFF. The CDR3 DNA reads TGCGCCAGCAGCCCGGGAATCCGGCGGCCCCATGAGCAGTTCTTC.

This clonotype has just a few counts. The rearrangement joins TRBV6-1 to TRBJ2-1; 8 bases agree with TRBD2. CDR3 length: 14 amino acids. Unmatched junction bases numbered 7, after V lost 6 bases and J lost 6 bases. From germline, CDR1 is MNHNS and CDR2 SASEGT. The CDR3 bases are TGTGCCAGCAGCCTTGGACTAGCCCTCAATGAGCAGTTCTTC. Translation: CASSLGLALNEQFF.

This clonotype appeared many times. The rearrangement joins TRBV4-1 to TRBJ2-1; TRBD2 might be the D (6 bases). Germline CDR1 and CDR2: MGHRA and YSYEKL. The V gene lost 5 bases and the J gene lost 13 bases, with 18 bases spanning the gap. The CDR3 runs to 13 residues. The CDR3 DNA reads TGCGCCAGCAGCACACCGGGACTTTTACCCCAGTTCTTC. Encoded protein: CASSTPGLLPQFF.

This clonotype was found many times. This chain links TRBV7-9 with TRBJ1-5; TRBD1 agrees at 9 bases. There are 17 residues in the CDR3. With 1 base clipped from V and 5 bases from J, the junction kept 9 bases outside the gene matches. Germline CDR1 SEHNR, CDR2 FQNEAQ (reference sequence). The CDR3 sequence: CASSLGAPGQGHQPQHF. CDR3 sequence (DNA): TGTGCCAGCAGCTTAGGGGCCCCGGGACAGGGACATCAGCCCCAGCATTTT.

The rearrangement links TRBV3-1 to TRBJ2-5; weak D call: TRBD1 (5 bases). V lost 0 bases, J lost 7 bases, and 15 bases lay in between. Germline V lookup: CDR1 LGHDT, CDR2 YNNKEL (reference sequence). This CDR3 has 15 amino acids. The CDR3 DNA is TGTGCCAGCAGCCAAGACTTCAGGGTGGAAGGGACCCAGTACTTC. The encoded protein is CASSQDFRVEGTQYF.

Worth noting for this clonotype: Mismatch with germline at one junction end may stem from a read error. The V and J genes are TRBV4-1 and TRBJ2-1; tentatively, D is TRBD1 (5 bases). This CDR3 has 18 residues. Germline V gene data show CDR1 as MGHRA and CDR2 as YSYEKL. The CDR3 loop is CASSQVDLGLSSYNERFF. DNA of the CDR3: TGCGCCAGCAGCCAAGTCGATTTGGGGCTTAGCTCCTACAATGAGCGGTTCTTC.